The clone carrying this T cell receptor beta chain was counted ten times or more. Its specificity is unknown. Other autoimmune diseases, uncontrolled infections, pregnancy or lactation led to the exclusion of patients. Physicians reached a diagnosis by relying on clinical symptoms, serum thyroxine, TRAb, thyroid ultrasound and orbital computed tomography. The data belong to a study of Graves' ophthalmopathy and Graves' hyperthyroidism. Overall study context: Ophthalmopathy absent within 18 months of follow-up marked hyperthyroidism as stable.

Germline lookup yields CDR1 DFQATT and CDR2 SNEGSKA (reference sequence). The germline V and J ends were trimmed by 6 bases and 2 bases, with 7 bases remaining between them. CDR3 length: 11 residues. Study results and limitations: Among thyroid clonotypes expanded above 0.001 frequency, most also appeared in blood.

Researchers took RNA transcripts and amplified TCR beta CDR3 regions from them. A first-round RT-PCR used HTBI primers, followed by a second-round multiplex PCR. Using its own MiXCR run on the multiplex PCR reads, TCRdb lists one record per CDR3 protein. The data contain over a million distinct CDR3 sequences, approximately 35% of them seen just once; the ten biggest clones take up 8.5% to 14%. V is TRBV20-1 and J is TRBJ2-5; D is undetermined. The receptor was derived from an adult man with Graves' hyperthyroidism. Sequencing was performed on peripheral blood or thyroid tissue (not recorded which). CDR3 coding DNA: TGCAGTGCCATAGTTCAAGAGACCCAGTACTTC. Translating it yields CSAIVQETQYF.